Listed below are T cell receptor beta chains from one sample, sequenced in a study of post-analysis software for immune sequencing data. TCRdb re-analysed the PCR reads in MiXCR, keeping a single row per CDR3 protein. This sample has hundreds of thousands of distinct CDR3 sequences, with more than 50% found just once. Material: blood. These receptors came from a girl aged 2 to 10 with multiple sclerosis. Both conserved end residues are part of each CDR3. Each record gives: J gene, D gene, V gene, clone size, CDR3 DNA, CDR3 protein. D genes are given only for firm matches. Rows may omit the clone size; those that give it use once, few, many or a size class.

TRBJ2-7	TRBD2	TRBV10-2	-	TGCGCCAGCAGTGAGTTTAGCGGGAGTGGCTACGAGCAGTACTTC	CASSEFSGSGYEQYF
TRBJ2-1	TRBD2	TRBV5-1	-	TGCGCCAGCAGCCCGGGGCTAGCGGTCAATGAGCAGTTCTTC	CASSPGLAVNEQFF
TRBJ2-1	TRBD2	TRBV27	few	TGTGCCAGCAGTTTAACTAGCGGGGGGGCCTTATACAATGAGCAGTTCTTC	CASSLTSGGALYNEQFF
TRBJ1-5	-	TRBV12-3/TRBV12-4	once	TGTGCCAGCAGTTTACGGGAACATCAGCCCCAGCATTTT	CASSLREHQPQHF
TRBJ2-5	-	TRBV12-3/TRBV12-4	-	TGTGCCAGCAGTAAGACAGCGCAAGAGACCCAGTACTTC	CASSKTAQETQYF
TRBJ2-5	TRBD1	TRBV20-1	few	TGCAGTGCTAGTGGTGGCAGGGGGCGCGGGGAGACCCAGTACTTC	CSASGGRGRGETQYF
TRBJ1-5	-	TRBV4-3	-	TGCGCCAGCAGCCAAGAGTGGATCAACTATAGCAATCAGCCCCAGCATTTT	CASSQEWINYSNQPQHF
TRBJ1-5	TRBD1	TRBV10-3	-	TGTGCCATCAGCAATATTAGGACAGGGCGAGGGAATCAGCCCCAGCATTTT	CAISNIRTGRGNQPQHF
TRBJ2-1	TRBD1	TRBV5-1	-	TGCGCCAGCAGCTTGGATACGGGCTCCCCCAGGGGGAATGAGCAGTTCTTC	CASSLDTGSPRGNEQFF
TRBJ1-1	-	TRBV5-1	-	TGCGCCAGCAGCTTTCAGGGTATAGACACTGAAGCTTTCTTT	CASSFQGIDTEAFF
TRBJ2-5	-	TRBV20-1	-	TGCAGTGCTAAGGGGACCCAAGAGACCCAGTACTTC	CSAKGTQETQYF
TRBJ2-2	-	TRBV7-2	few	TGTGCCAGCAGACCACCGGGCAGGGGCACCGGGGAGCTGTTTTTT	CASRPPGRGTGELFF
TRBJ2-7	-	TRBV6-5	-	TGTGCCAGCACCCCCTCCGGGCAAGCAGGCGAGCAGTACTTC	CASTPSGQAGEQYF
TRBJ2-1	-	TRBV6-1	-	TGTGCCAGCCCCACCCAGGGCGAGCAGTTCTTC	CASPTQGEQFF
TRBJ1-2	-	TRBV15	few	TGTGCCACCAGCCTGGACAAGAACTATGGCTACACCTTC	CATSLDKNYGYTF
TRBJ2-6	TRBD2	TRBV2	few	TGTGCCACAGGGACTAGCGGGGCCAACGTCCTGACTTTC	CATGTSGANVLTF
TRBJ1-1	-	TRBV20-1	-	TGCAGTGCTAGTCAGGCCCTTAACACTGAAGCTTTCTTT	CSASQALNTEAFF
TRBJ2-1	-	TRBV10-3	-	TGTGCCATCAGTGCTAATTTCGATGAGCAGTTCTTC	CAISANFDEQFF
TRBJ2-1	-	TRBV7-2	-	TGTGCCAGCAGCCGTCAGACAGGTTCCTACAATGAGCAGTTCTTC	CASSRQTGSYNEQFF
TRBJ2-7	TRBD1	TRBV20-1	-	TGCAGTGGATGGGACAGCTCCTACGAGCAGTACTTC	CSGWDSSYEQYF
TRBJ2-5	TRBD2	TRBV7-2	-	TGTGCCAGCAGCTTAGGACTAGCGGGAATGCAAGAGACCCAGTACTTC	CASSLGLAGMQETQYF
TRBJ2-7	-	TRBV2	-	TGTGCCAGCAAAAGTCCATCCTACGAGCAGTACTTC	CASKSPSYEQYF
TRBJ2-3	TRBD2	TRBV12-3/TRBV12-4	-	TGTGCCAGCAGTTTGGGTAGCGGGGTCCGACCCGTCACAGATACGCAGTATTTT	CASSLGSGVRPVTDTQYF
TRBJ1-1	-	TRBV4-3	-	TGCGCCAGCAGCCAAGATTTGGACAGAAACACTGAAGCTTTCTTT	CASSQDLDRNTEAFF
TRBJ2-3	TRBD2	TRBV7-2	-	TGTGCCAGCAGCTTAGGTGGGACTAATGATAGACCGCAGTATTTT	CASSLGGTNDRPQYF
TRBJ1-2	-	TRBV29-1	-	TGCAGCGTTGTCTCCCCGGCAGGGTCTGGCCATGGCTACACCTTC	CSVVSPAGSGHGYTF
TRBJ1-2	TRBD1	TRBV29-1	few	TGCAGCGTTCCCGGGACAGGACCTCTCCCCTATGGCTACACCTTC	CSVPGTGPLPYGYTF
TRBJ2-2	TRBD2	TRBV20-1	-	TGCAGTGCTATTTGGACTAGCGGGGGAACCGGGGAGCCGTTTTTT	CSAIWTSGGTGEPFF
TRBJ2-1	TRBD2	TRBV25-1	-	TGTGCCAGCAGTGTAGGAAGCGGGACCTACAATGAGCAGTTCTTC	CASSVGSGTYNEQFF
TRBJ2-7	TRBD2	TRBV27	once	TGTGCCAGCAGTTTAGGCAGCACTAGCGGCATTTACGAGCAGTACTTC	CASSLGSTSGIYEQYF
TRBJ2-7	TRBD1	TRBV19	-	TGTGCCAGTAGTCTTGGGACAGCCTACGAAGGCGAGCAGTACTTC	CASSLGTAYEGEQYF
TRBJ2-3	-	TRBV3-1	-	TGTGCCAGCAGCCAAGATCCCCTGAGCGAAGATACGCAGTATTTT	CASSQDPLSEDTQYF
TRBJ2-6	-	TRBV30	few	TGTGCCTGGGGGCCGGGTGGGGCCAACGTCCTGACTTTC	CAWGPGGANVLTF
TRBJ2-7	TRBD2	TRBV4-1	-	TGCGCCAGCAGCGGCGCAGCGGGAGCCCGCTCCTACGAGCAGTACTTC	CASSGAAGARSYEQYF
TRBJ2-1	TRBD2	TRBV20-1	-	TGCAGTGCTAGAGATTATAAGGGTGTCAGCGGGAGGGCCGCCAATGAGCAGTTCTTC	CSARDYKGVSGRAANEQFF
TRBJ2-1	TRBD2	TRBV29-1	-	TGCAGCGTTTATCTTAGCGGGAAGGGTAATGAGCAGTTCTTC	CSVYLSGKGNEQFF
TRBJ1-2	-	TRBV5-1	-	TGCGCCAGCAGCTCAAGAACAGGGCGGGAGAAAGGCTACACCTTC	CASSSRTGREKGYTF
TRBJ1-1	-	TRBV4-1	once	TGCGCCAGCAGCCAAGAGGGGAAGATGAACACTGAAGCTTTCTTT	CASSQEGKMNTEAFF
TRBJ2-5	-	TRBV20-1	-	TGCAGCGCGGGACAGCATCAAGGGACCCAGTACTTC	CSAGQHQGTQYF
TRBJ1-2	-	TRBV2	-	TGTGCCAGCAGTGTAAAGAGGGAAAACTATGGCTACACCTTC	CASSVKRENYGYTF
TRBJ1-2	TRBD1	TRBV10-3	-	TGTGCCATCAGTGTACAGGGGTTTGGCTACACCTTC	CAISVQGFGYTF
TRBJ2-1	TRBD2	TRBV29-1	-	TGCAGCGCTTTGCGGGGGGTAGAGCAGTTCTTC	CSALRGVEQFF
TRBJ2-1	TRBD2	TRBV11-2	-	TGTGCCAGCAGCTTAATGGGGACTAGCTTGAATGAGCAGTTCTTC	CASSLMGTSLNEQFF
TRBJ2-5	TRBD2	TRBV6-2/TRBV6-3	-	TGTGCCAGCAGCGGGACTAGGGGGGGGACACAAGAGACCCAGTACTTC	CASSGTRGGTQETQYF
TRBJ2-5	TRBD1	TRBV25-1	few	TGTGCCAGCAGTGGGGACAGGGTTGGAGAGACCCAGTACTTC	CASSGDRVGETQYF
TRBJ2-1	-	TRBV4-3	-	TGCGCCAGCAGCCATCGCGGGTCGCTGTACAATGAGCAGTTCTTC	CASSHRGSLYNEQFF
TRBJ2-7	TRBD1	TRBV4-1	-	TGCGCCAGCAGTTTCGGGACAGGGGGCTCCTACGAGCAGTACTTC	CASSFGTGGSYEQYF
TRBJ2-1	-	TRBV4-3	-	TGCGCCAGCAGCCAGGACCAGGTGTACAATGAGCAGTTCTTC	CASSQDQVYNEQFF
TRBJ1-1	TRBD1	TRBV20-1	-	TGCAGTGCTCCCGGGACAGGGAACACTGAAGCTTTCTTT	CSAPGTGNTEAFF
TRBJ2-1	TRBD2	TRBV7-9	-	TGTGCCAGCAGCCAAGGACTAGCGGGGGTTTTGCAGTTCTTC	CASSQGLAGVLQFF
TRBJ2-7	TRBD1	TRBV15	-	TGTCCCACTTCACAGGGGACCTACGAGCAGTACTTC	CPTSQGTYEQYF
TRBJ2-5	-	TRBV10-3	-	TGTGCCATCAGTGGTCTGGGTCAAGAGACCCAGTACTTC	CAISGLGQETQYF
TRBJ2-7	-	TRBV29-1	-	TGCAGCGTTGAAACCCGAATTCCCTACGAGCAGTACTTC	CSVETRIPYEQYF
TRBJ2-5	-	TRBV2	-	TGTGCCAGCAGTGACTTGGGCGGTGGGCAAGAGACCCAGTACTTC	CASSDLGGGQETQYF